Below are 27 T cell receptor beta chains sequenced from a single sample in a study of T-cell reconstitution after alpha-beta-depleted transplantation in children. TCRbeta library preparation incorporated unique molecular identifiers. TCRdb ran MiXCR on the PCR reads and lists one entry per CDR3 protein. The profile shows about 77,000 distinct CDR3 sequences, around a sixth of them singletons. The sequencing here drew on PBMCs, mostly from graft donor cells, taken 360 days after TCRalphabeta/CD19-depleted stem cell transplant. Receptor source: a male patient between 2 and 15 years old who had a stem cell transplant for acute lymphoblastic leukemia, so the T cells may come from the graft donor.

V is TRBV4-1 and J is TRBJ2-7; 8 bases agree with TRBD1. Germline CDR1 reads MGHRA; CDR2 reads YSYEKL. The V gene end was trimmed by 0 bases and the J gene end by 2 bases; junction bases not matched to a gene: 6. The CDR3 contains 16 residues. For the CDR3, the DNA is TGCGCCAGCAGCCAAGATCCCAGGGGGCGAACCTACGAGCAGTACTTC. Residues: CASSQDPRGRTYEQYF.

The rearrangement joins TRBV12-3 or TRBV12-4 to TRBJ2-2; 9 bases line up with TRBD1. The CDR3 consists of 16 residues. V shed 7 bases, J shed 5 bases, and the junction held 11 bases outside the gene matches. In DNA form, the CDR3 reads TGTGCCAGCAAAGCCCTACAGGGGGCGCGGACCGGGGAGCTGTTTTTT. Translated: CASKALQGARTGELFF.

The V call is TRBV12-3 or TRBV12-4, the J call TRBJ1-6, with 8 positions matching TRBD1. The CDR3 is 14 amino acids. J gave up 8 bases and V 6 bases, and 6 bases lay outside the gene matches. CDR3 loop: CASSLTGGDSPLHF. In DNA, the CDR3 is TGTGCCAGCAGCCTTACAGGGGGTGATTCACCCCTCCACTTT.

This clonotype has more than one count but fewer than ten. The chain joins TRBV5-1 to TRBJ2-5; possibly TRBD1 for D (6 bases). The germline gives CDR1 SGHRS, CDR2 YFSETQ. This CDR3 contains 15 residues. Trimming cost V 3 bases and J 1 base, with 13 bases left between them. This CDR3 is CASSSTGKGQETQYF. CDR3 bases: TGCGCCAGCAGCTCTACAGGGAAGGGCCAAGAGACCCAGTACTTC.

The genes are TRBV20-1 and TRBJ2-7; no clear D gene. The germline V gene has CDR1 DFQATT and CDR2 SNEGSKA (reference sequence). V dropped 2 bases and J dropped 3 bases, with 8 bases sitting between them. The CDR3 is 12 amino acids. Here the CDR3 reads CSARRTIYEQYF. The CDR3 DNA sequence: TGCAGTGCTAGAAGGACGATCTACGAGCAGTACTTC.

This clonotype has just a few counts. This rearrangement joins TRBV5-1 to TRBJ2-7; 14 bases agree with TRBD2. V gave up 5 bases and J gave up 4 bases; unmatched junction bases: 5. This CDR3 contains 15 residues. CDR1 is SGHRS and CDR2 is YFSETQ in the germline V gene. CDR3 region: CASSFGLAGGYEQYF. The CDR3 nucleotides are TGCGCCAGCAGTTTCGGACTAGCGGGAGGTTACGAGCAGTACTTC. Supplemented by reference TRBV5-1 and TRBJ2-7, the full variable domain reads KAGVTQTPRYLIKTRGQQVTLSCSPISGHRSVSWYQQTPGQGLQFLFEYFSETQRNKGNFPGRFSGRQFSNSRSEMNVSTLELGDSALYLCASSFGLAGGYEQYFGPGTRLTVT.

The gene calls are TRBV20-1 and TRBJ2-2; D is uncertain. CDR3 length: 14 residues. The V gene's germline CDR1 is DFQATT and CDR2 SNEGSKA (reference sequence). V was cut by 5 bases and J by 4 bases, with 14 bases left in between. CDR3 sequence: CSASEQAGTGELFF. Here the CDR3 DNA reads TGCAGTGCTTCCGAGCAGGCCGGCACCGGGGAGCTGTTTTTT.

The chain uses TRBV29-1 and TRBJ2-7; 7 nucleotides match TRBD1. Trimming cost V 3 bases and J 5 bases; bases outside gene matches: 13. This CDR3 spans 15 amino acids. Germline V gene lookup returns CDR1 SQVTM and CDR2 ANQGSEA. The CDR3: CSVEPFVDRDHEQYF. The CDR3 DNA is TGCAGCGTTGAGCCCTTCGTAGACAGGGACCACGAGCAGTACTTC.

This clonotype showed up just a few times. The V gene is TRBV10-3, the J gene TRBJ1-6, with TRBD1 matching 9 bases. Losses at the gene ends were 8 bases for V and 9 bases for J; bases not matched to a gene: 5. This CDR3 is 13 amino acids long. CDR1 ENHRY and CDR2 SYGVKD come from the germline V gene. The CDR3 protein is CAIGGQGGSPLHF. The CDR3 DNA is TGTGCCATCGGGGGACAGGGAGGTTCACCCCTCCACTTT.

CDR3 protein: CASSSPPTGMKTQYF. For the CDR3, the DNA is TGTGCCAGCAGTTCTCCGCCGACAGGGATGAAGACCCAGTACTTC. The chain combines TRBV6-5 with TRBJ2-5; TRBD1 matches at 7 bases. CDR3 size: 15 residues. The germline gives CDR1 MNHEY, CDR2 SVGAGI. J lost 6 bases, V lost 4 bases, and 11 bases had no gene match.

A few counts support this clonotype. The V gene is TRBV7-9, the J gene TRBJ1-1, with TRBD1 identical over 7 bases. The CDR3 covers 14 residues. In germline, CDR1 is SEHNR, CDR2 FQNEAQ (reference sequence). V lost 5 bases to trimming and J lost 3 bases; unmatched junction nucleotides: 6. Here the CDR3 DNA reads TGTGCCAGCAGCGCTTCAGGGGGTTACACTGAAGCTTTCTTT. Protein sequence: CASSASGGYTEAFF. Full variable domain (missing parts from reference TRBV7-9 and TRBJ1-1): DTGVSQNPRHKITKRGQNVTFRCDPISEHNRLYWYRQTLGQGPEFLTYFQNEAQLEKSRLLSDRFSAERPKGSFSTLEIQRTEQGDSAMYLCASSASGGYTEAFFGQGTRLTVV.

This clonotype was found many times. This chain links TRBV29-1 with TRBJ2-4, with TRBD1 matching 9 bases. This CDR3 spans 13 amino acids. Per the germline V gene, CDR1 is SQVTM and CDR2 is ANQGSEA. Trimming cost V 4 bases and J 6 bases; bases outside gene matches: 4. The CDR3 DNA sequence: TGCAGCGTTGGGGACAGGGCCCGAAACATTCAGTACTTC. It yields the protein CSVGDRARNIQYF.

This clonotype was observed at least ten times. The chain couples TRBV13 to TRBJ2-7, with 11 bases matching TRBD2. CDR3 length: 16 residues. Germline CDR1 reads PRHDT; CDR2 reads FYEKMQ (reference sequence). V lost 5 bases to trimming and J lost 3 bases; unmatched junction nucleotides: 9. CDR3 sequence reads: CASSLATSGNFYEQYF. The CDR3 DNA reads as TGTGCCAGCAGCCTGGCGACTAGCGGGAATTTCTACGAGCAGTACTTC. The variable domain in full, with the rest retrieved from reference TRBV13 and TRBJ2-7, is AAGVIQSPRHLIKEKRETATLKCYPIPRHDTVYWYQQGPGQDPQFLISFYEKMQSDKGSIPDRFSAQQFSDYHSELNMSSLELGDSALYFCASSLATSGNFYEQYFGPGTRLTVT.

CDR3 loop: CASIPGQIWLSGANVLTF. DNA of the CDR3: TGTGCCAGCATCCCCGGACAGATTTGGCTTTCTGGGGCCAACGTCCTGACTTTC. The V call is TRBV27, the J call TRBJ2-6; possible D gene TRBD1, 6 bases. The CDR3 runs 18 residues. The V gene lost 7 bases and the J gene lost 1 base, with 20 bases spanning the gap. Germline V gene sequence: CDR1 MNHEY, CDR2 SMNVEV (reference sequence).

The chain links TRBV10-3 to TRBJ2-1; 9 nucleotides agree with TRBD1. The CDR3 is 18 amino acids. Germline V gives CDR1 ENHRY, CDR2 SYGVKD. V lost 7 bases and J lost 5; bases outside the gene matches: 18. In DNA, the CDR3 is TGTGCCATCAACAGCCAAAGCACCGGGACAGGGCTTAACAATGAGCAGTTCTTC. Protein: CAINSQSTGTGLNNEQFF.

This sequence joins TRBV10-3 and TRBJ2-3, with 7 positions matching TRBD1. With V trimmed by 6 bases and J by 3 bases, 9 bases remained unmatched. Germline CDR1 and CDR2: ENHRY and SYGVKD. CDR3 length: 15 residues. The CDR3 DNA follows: TGTGCCATCAGGAGACAGGGCCTGAATACAGATACGCAGTATTTT. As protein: CAIRRQGLNTDTQYF.

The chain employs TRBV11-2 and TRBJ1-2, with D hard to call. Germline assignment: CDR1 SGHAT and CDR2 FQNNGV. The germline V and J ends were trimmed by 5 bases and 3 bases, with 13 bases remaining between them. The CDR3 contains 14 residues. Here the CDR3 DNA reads TGTGCCAGCAGCCTACAAAACCCCGACTATGGCTACACCTTC. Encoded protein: CASSLQNPDYGYTF.

The CDR3 region has the DNA TGCGCCAGCAGCCAACGGACTAGCGGGAGGCTCCCAACCGGGGAGCTGTTTTTT. It translates to CASSQRTSGRLPTGELFF. V usage is TRBV4-1 and J usage is TRBJ2-2; 14 positions match TRBD2. The CDR3 length is 18 residues. The J segment lost 5 bases and the V segment lost 2 bases, leaving 7 bases of the junction unmatched. Germline assignment: CDR1 MGHRA and CDR2 YSYEKL.

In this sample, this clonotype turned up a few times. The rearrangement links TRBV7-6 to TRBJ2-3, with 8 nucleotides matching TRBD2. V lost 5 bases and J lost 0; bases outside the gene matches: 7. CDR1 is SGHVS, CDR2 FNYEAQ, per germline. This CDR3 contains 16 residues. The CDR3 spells CASSTLLAASTDTQYF. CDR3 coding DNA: TGTGCCAGCAGCACCCTACTAGCGGCTAGCACAGATACGCAGTATTTT. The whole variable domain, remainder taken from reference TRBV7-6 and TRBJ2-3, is GAGVSQSPRYKVTKRGQDVALRCDPISGHVSLYWYRQALGQGPEFLTYFNYEAQQDKSGLPNDRFSAERPEGSISTLTIQRTEQRDSAMYRCASSTLLAASTDTQYFGPGTRLTVL.

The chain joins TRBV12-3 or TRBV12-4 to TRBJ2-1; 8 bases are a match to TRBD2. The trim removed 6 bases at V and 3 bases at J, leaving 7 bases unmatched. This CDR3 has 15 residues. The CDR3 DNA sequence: TGTGCCAGCAGCTCTAGGACTAGCCTCTACAATGAGCAGTTCTTC. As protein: CASSSRTSLYNEQFF.

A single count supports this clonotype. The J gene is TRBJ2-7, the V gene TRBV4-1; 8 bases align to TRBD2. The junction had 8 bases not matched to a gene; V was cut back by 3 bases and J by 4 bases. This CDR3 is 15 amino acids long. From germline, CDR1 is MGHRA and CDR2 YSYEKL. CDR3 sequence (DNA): TGCGCCAGCAGCCACCCCGGGACTAGGCATTACGAGCAGTACTTC. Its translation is CASSHPGTRHYEQYF.

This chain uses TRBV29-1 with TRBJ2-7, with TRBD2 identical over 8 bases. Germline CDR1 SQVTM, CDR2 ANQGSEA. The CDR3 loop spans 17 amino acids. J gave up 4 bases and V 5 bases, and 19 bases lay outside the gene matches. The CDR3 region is CSVKGSLPNGRAYEQYF. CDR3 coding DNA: TGCAGCGTTAAGGGCTCCCTCCCTAACGGGAGGGCATACGAGCAGTACTTC.

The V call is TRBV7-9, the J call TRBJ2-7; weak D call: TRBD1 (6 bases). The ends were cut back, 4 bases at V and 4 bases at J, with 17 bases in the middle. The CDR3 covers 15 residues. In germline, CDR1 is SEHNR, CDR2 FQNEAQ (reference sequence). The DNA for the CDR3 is TGTGCCAGCAGCTCCGACCGCAGGGGAGAATACGAGCAGTACTTC. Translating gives CASSSDRRGEYEQYF. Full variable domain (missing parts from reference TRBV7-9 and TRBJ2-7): DTGVSQNPRHKITKRGQNVTFRCDPISEHNRLYWYRQTLGQGPEFLTYFQNEAQLEKSRLLSDRFSAERPKGSFSTLEIQRTEQGDSAMYLCASSSDRRGEYEQYFGPGTRLTVT.

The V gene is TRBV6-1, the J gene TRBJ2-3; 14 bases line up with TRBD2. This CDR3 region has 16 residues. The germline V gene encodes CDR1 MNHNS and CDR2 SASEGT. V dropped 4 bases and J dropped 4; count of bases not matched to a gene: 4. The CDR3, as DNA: TGTGCCAGCAGTGCGACTAGCGGGAGGGCGGCAGATACGCAGTATTTT. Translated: CASSATSGRAADTQYF.

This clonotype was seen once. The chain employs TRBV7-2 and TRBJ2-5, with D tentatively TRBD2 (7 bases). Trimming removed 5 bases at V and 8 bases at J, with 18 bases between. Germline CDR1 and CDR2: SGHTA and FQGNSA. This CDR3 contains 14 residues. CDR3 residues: CASSTHWGGATQYF. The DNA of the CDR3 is TGTGCCAGCAGCACCCACTGGGGGGGGGCCACCCAGTACTTC.

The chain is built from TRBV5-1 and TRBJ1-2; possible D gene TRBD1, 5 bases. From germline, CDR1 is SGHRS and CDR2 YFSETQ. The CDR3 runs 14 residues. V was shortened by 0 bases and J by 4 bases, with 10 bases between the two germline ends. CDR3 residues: CASSLVPGTYGYTF. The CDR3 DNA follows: TGCGCCAGCAGCTTGGTCCCGGGGACCTATGGCTACACCTTC.

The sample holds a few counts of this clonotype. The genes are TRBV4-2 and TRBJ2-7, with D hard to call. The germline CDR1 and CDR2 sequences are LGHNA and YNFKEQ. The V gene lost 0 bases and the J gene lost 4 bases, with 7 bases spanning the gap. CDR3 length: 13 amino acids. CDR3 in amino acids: CASSQDWGYEQYF. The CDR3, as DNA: TGTGCCAGCAGCCAAGATTGGGGTTACGAGCAGTACTTC.